This T cell receptor beta chain was documented in a study of PD-1 blockade in mismatch repair-deficient tumors. Only in-frame clones appear in the TCRdb table, and some are missing; sequencing was by immunoSEQ multiplex PCR. The repertoire holds 100,000 to 150,000 clones, about nine tenths seen once, with 12% in the top ten. Only a few counts were recorded for this clone. V was clipped by 8 bases and J by 2 bases, with 16 bases between them. Germline CDR1 reads MNHEY; CDR2 reads SVGAGI. The CDR3 is made up of 14 amino acids. The TCR originated in an adult with mismatch repair-deficient cancer. This chain connects TRBV6-5 to TRBJ2-7, with D maybe TRBD1 (6 bases). This specimen was peripheral blood, taken just over 70 weeks after starting pembrolizumab. CDR3 protein: CASSRQGKTYEQYF. Written as DNA, the CDR3 is TGTGCCAGCTCCCGCCAGGGGAAGACCTACGAGCAGTACTTC.